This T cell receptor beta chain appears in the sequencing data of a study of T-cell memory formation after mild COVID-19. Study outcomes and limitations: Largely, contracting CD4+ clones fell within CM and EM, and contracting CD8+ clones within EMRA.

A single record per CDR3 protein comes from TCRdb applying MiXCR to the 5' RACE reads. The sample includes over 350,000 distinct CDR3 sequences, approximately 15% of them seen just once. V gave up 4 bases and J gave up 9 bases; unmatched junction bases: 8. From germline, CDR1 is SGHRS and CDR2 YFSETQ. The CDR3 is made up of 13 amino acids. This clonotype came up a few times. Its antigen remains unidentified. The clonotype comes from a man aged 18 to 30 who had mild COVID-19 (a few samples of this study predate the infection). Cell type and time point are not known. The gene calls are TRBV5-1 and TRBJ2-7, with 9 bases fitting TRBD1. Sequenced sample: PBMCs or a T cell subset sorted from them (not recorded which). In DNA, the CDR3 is TGCGCCAGCAGCCGGACCGGGACAGGGCCGCAGTACGTC. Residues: CASSRTGTGPQYV.